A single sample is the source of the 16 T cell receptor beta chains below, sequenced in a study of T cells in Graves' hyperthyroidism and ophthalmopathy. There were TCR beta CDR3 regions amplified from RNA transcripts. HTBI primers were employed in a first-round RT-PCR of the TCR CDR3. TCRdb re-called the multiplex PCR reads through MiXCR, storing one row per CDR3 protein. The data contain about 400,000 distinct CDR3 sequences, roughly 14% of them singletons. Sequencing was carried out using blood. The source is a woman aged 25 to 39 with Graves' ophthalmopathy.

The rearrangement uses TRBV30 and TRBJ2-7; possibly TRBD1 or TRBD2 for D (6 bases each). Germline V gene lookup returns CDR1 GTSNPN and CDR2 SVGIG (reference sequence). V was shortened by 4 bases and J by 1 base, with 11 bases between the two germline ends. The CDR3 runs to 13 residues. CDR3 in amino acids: CAWNGGSSYEQYF. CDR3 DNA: TGTGCCTGGAACGGGGGCTCATCCTACGAGCAGTACTTC.

CDR3 sequence: CASSFQGAYGYTF. The CDR3, as DNA: TGTGCCAGCAGTTTCCAGGGGGCCTATGGCTACACCTTC. This sequence joins TRBV12-3 or TRBV12-4 and TRBJ1-2, with 8 bases aligning to TRBD1. CDR3 length equals 13 residues. The trim removed 3 bases at V and 4 bases at J, leaving 1 base unmatched.

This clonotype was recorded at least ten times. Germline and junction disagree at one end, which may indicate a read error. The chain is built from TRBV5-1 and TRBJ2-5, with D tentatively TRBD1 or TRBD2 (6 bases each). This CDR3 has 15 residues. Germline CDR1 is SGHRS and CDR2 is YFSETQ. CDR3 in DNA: TGCGCCAGCGCTACAAGGTTTGGGGGGCAAGAGGCCCAGTACTTC. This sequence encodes CASATRFGGQEAQYF.

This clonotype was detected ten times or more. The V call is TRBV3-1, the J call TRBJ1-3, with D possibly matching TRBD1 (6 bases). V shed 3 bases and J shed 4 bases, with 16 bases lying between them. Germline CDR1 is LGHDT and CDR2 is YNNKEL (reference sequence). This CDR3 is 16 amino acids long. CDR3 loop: CASSHPGVSGGNTIYF. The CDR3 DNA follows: TGTGCCAGCAGCCATCCAGGGGTTTCGGGCGGAAACACCATATATTTT. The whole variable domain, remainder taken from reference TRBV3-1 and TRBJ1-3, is DTAVSQTPKYLVTQMGNDKSIKCEQNLGHDTMYWYKQDSKKFLKIMFSYNNKELIINETVPNRFSPKSPDKAHLNLHINSLELGDSAVYFCASSHPGVSGGNTIYFGEGSWLTVV.

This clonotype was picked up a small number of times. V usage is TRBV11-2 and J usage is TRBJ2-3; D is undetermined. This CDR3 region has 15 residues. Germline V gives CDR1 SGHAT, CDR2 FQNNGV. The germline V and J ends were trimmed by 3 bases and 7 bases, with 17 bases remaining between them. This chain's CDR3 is CASSFVEPRRNTQYF. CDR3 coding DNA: TGTGCCAGCAGCTTTGTTGAACCCAGGAGAAATACGCAGTATTTT.

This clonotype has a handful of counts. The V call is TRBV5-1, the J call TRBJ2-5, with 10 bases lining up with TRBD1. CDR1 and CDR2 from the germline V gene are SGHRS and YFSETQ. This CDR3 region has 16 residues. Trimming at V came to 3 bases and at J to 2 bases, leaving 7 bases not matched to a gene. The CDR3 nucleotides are TGCGCCAGCAGCTACTACGGACAGGGGGGTCAAGAGACCCAGTACTTC. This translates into CASSYYGQGGQETQYF. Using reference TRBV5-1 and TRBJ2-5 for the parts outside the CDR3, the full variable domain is KAGVTQTPRYLIKTRGQQVTLSCSPISGHRSVSWYQQTPGQGLQFLFEYFSETQRNKGNFPGRFSGRQFSNSRSEMNVSTLELGDSALYLCASSYYGQGGQETQYFGPGTRLLVL.

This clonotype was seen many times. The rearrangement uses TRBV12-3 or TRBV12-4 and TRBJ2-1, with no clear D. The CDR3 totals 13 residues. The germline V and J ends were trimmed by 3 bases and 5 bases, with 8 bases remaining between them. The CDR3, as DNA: TGTGCCAGCAGTTTTCTGCGACACAATGAGCAGTTCTTC. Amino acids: CASSFLRHNEQFF.

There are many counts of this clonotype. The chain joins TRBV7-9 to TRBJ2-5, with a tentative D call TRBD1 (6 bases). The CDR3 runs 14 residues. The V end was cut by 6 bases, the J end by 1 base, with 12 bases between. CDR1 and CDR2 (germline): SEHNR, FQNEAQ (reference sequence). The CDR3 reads CASRGGGGQETQYF. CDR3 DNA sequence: TGTGCCAGCAGAGGGGGTGGGGGCCAAGAGACCCAGTACTTC. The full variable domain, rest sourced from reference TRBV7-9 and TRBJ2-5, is DTGVSQNPRHKITKRGQNVTFRCDPISEHNRLYWYRQTLGQGPEFLTYFQNEAQLEKSRLLSDRFSAERPKGSFSTLEIQRTEQGDSAMYLCASRGGGGQETQYFGPGTRLLVL.

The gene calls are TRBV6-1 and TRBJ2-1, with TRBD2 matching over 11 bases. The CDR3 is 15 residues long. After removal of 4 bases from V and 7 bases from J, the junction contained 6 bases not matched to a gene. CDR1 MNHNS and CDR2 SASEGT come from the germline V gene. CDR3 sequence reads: CASSGTSGGVNEQFF. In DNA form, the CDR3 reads TGTGCCAGCAGTGGCACTAGCGGGGGTGTTAATGAGCAGTTCTTC.

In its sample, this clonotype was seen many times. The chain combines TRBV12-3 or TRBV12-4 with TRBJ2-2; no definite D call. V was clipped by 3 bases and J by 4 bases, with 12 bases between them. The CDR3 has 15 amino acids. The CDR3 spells CASSFGQTPTGELFF. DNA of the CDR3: TGTGCCAGCAGTTTTGGGCAGACCCCCACCGGGGAGCTGTTTTTT.

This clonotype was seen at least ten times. CDR3 sequence reads: CASSRPGLGTGELFF. CDR3 nucleotide sequence: TGTGCCAGCAGCCGACCGGGGCTCGGCACCGGGGAGCTGTTTTTT. The V and J genes are TRBV11-2 and TRBJ2-2, with D perhaps TRBD1 or TRBD2 (5 bases each). The length of the CDR3 is 15 residues. Germline CDR1 SGHAT, CDR2 FQNNGV. V shed 5 bases and J shed 4 bases, with 14 bases lying between them. Filled out from reference TRBV11-2 and TRBJ2-2, the complete variable domain reads EAGVAQSPRYKIIEKRQSVAFWCNPISGHATLYWYQQILGQGPKLLIQFQNNGVVDDSQLPKDRFSAERLKGVDSTLKIQPAKLEDSAVYLCASSRPGLGTGELFFGEGSRLTVL.

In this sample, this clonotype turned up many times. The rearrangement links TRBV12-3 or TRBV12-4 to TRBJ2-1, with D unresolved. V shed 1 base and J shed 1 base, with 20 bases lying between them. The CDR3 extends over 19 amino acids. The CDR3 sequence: CASSLVLGHAETSYNEQFF. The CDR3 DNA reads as TGTGCCAGCAGTTTAGTTTTGGGCCACGCAGAAACATCCTACAATGAGCAGTTCTTC.

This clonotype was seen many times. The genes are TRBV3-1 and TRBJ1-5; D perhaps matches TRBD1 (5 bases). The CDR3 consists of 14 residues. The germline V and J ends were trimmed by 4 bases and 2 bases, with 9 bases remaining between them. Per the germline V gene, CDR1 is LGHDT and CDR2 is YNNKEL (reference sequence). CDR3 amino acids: CASSPVGGNQPQHF. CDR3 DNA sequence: TGTGCCAGCAGCCCCGTAGGGGGCAATCAGCCCCAGCATTTT.

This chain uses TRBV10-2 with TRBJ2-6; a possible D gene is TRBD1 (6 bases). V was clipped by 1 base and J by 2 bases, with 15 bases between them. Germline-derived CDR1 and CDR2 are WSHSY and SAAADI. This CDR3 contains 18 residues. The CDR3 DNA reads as TGCGCCAGCAGTGAGTGGACCTCCAGGGGCCCTGGGGCCAACGTCCTGACTTTC. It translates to CASSEWTSRGPGANVLTF.

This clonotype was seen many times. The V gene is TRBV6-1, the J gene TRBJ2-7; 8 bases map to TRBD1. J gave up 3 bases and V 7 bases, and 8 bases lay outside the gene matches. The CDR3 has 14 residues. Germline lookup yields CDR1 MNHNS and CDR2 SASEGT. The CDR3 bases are TGTGCCAGCAACCAACCAGGGGGCCTCTACGAGCAGTACTTC. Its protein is CASNQPGGLYEQYF.

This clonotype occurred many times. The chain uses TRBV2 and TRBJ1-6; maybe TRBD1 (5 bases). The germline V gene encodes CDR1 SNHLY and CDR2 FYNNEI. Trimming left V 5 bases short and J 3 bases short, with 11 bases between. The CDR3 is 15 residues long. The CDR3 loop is CASSQGPYYNSPLHF. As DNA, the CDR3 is TGTGCCAGCAGTCAGGGACCGTACTATAATTCACCCCTCCACTTT.